Shown below are 13 T cell receptor beta chains from a single sample sequenced in a study of tumor-infiltrating lymphocytes in primary liver carcinoma. Total RNA amounting to about 520 ng was the source from which TCR beta cDNA was made with a constant-region primer. Researchers made the TCR beta libraries by running three nested multiplex PCR rounds with slightly modified ARM-PCR. TRBV1-TRBV30 forward primers and a C-beta reverse primer were used in the first two PCR rounds, which each ran for around 10 cycles. TCRdb reprocessed the multiplex PCR reads via MiXCR and lists one record per CDR3 protein. This table has roughly 70,000 distinct CDR3 sequences, about 65% appearing once. Scientists recovered RNA and DNA together from approximately 20-30 mg of unsorted bulk tissue. Sequenced sample: liver tumor tissue from sampling region 4. Subset denoted: tumor region T4, right-lateral pole. The source of these receptors is a middle-aged man with primary liver carcinoma and hepatitis B virus infection.

V gene TRBV29-1 combines with J gene TRBJ2-1; possible D gene TRBD2, 6 bases. Germline CDR1 reads SQVTM; CDR2 reads ANQGSEA. The CDR3 spans 12 residues. CDR3 coding DNA: TGCAACGTCCGACTAGTGGGATATGAGCAGTTCTTC. Residues: CNVRLVGYEQFF.

V is TRBV10-2 and J is TRBJ2-7, with D perhaps being TRBD1 or TRBD2 (6 bases each). Germline V CDR1 and CDR2: WSHSY, SAAADI. The CDR3 extends over 12 amino acids. V was shortened by 4 bases and J by 7 bases, with 11 bases between the two germline ends. CDR3 in DNA: TGCGCCAGCAGTGTGGGGGGCTTGGAGCAGTACTTC. Protein: CASSVGGLEQYF.

The chain joins TRBV6-5 to TRBJ2-2; 12 bases align to TRBD2. This CDR3 is 16 amino acids long. Germline CDR1 MNHEY, CDR2 SVGAGI. The CDR3 DNA sequence: TGTGCTAGCCGGACTAGCGGGGAGAGGATCACCGGGGAGCTGTTTTTT. It translates to CASRTSGERITGELFF.

V gene TRBV29-1 combines with J gene TRBJ1-5, with D possibly being TRBD1 (6 bases). The CDR3 extends over 14 amino acids. Germline CDR1 and CDR2: SQVTM and ANQGSEA. The CDR3 protein is CSVSEQGRGQPQHF. DNA for the CDR3: TGCAGTGTATCCGAACAGGGTCGTGGGCAGCCCCAGCATTTT.

Notes on this clonotype: Possible read error: a much larger clone is one base away. The V and J genes are TRBV11-2 and TRBJ1-2, with D possibly being TRBD1 (5 bases). The germline V gene has CDR1 SGHAT and CDR2 FQNNGV. The CDR3 loop spans 14 amino acids. The CDR3 protein is CASSLDGTAYGYNF. The DNA for the CDR3 is TGTGCCAGCAGCTTAGATGGGACTGCCTATGGCTACAATTTC.

The V and J genes are TRBV27 and TRBJ2-1; no definite D call. The germline V and J ends were trimmed by 6 bases and 0 bases, with 12 bases remaining between them. Germline V gene lookup returns CDR1 MNHEY and CDR2 SMNVEV (reference sequence). The CDR3 extends over 15 amino acids. The CDR3 region has the DNA TGTGCCAGCAGGGAAAGACCCAGCTCCTACAATGAGCAGTTCTTC. This translates into CASRERPSSYNEQFF.

In regard to this clonotype: An end of the junction does not agree with germline; a read error may underlie this. This sequence joins TRBV11-2 and TRBJ2-7; 9 bases agree with TRBD2. Germline CDR1 and CDR2: SGHAT and FQNNGV. CDR3 length: 15 residues. The CDR3 reads CASSLTIAGASQQYF. The CDR3 nucleotides read TGTGCCAGCAGCTTAACCATAGCGGGGGCTAGCCAGCAATACTTC.

The chain employs TRBV6-2 or TRBV6-3 and TRBJ2-7; D might be TRBD2 (5 bases). Between the trimmed V and J ends, which lost 0 bases and 1 base, there was a span of 13 bases. This CDR3 is 16 amino acids long. From germline, CDR1 is MNHEY and CDR2 SVGEGT. The CDR3 DNA is TGTGCCAGCAGTTACTCGAGTATCGACTATTCCTACGAGCAGTACTTC. Protein product: CASSYSSIDYSYEQYF.

This clonotype is medium-sized within its sample. The chain recombines TRBV11-2 with TRBJ1-1; D might be TRBD1 (6 bases). V lost 2 bases and J lost 7, with 23 bases in between. Per the germline V gene, CDR1 is SGHAT and CDR2 is FQNNGV. The CDR3 is made up of 17 amino acids. CDR3 amino acids: CASSLMGTGKLVREAFF. CDR3 DNA sequence: TGTGCCAGCAGCTTAATGGGTACAGGGAAGTTAGTCCGTGAAGCTTTCTTT. The complete variable domain, with remaining parts taken from reference TRBV11-2 and TRBJ1-1, reads EAGVAQSPRYKIIEKRQSVAFWCNPISGHATLYWYQQILGQGPKLLIQFQNNGVVDDSQLPKDRFSAERLKGVDSTLKIQPAKLEDSAVYLCASSLMGTGKLVREAFFGQGTRLTVV.

The J gene is TRBJ2-5, the V gene TRBV12-3 or TRBV12-4, with TRBD1 as a possible D gene (5 bases). The V gene lost 2 bases and the J gene lost 5 bases, with 9 bases spanning the gap. The CDR3 length is 13 residues. CDR3 loop: CASSLMQGETQYF. For the CDR3, the DNA is TGTGCCAGCAGTTTAATGCAGGGTGAGACCCAGTACTTC.

The V gene is TRBV7-9, the J gene TRBJ2-7, with D tentatively TRBD1 (6 bases). The CDR3 totals 12 residues. V was clipped by 6 bases and J by 4 bases, with 10 bases between them. Germline V lookup: CDR1 SEHNR, CDR2 FQNEAQ (reference sequence). The CDR3 is CASSWTDYEQYV. The CDR3 DNA reads TGTGCCAGCAGTTGGACAGATTACGAGCAGTACGTC.

To note about this clonotype: Given a much more abundant clone one base away, this may be a read error. The J gene is TRBJ1-1, the V gene TRBV14, with D unclear. The CDR3 contains 15 residues. Germline assignment: CDR1 SGHDN and CDR2 FVKESK. Here the CDR3 DNA reads TGTACCAGCAACCCCAGACTTGGGGTAGGCACTGAAGCTTTCTTT. Translation gives CTSNPRLGVGTEAFF.

The rearrangement links TRBV6-6 to TRBJ2-2, with a tentative D call TRBD2 (6 bases). V was clipped by 5 bases and J by 11 bases, with 24 bases between them. Germline V gene data show CDR1 as MNHNY and CDR2 as SVGAGI (reference sequence). The CDR3 extends over 16 amino acids. The CDR3 DNA reads TGTGCCAGCAGTACTCCCTCGGGAGCTAACAACGGAGAGCTGTTTTTT. It translates to CASSTPSGANNGELFF.